A single sample gave rise to the 7 T cell receptor beta chains below, sequenced in a study of T cell repertoires in cytomegalovirus infection. TCRdb used MiXCR to reprocess the reads, holding one entry per CDR3 protein. The table lists about 360,000 distinct CDR3 sequences, 15% to 20% of them singletons. Material for sequencing was PBMCs. Receptor source: a human donor in good health (CMV status not recorded). Some clones in this sample may be carry-over from other donors' samples.

The CDR3 coding sequence is TGTGCCAGCAAGGACAGGGGGAGGGATTCACCCCTCCACTTT. This encodes CASKDRGRDSPLHF. The V call is TRBV2, the J call TRBJ1-6; TRBD1 matches 10 bases. After removal of 7 bases from V and 8 bases from J, the junction contained 5 bases not matched to a gene. This CDR3 region has 14 residues. Germline V gene sequence: CDR1 SNHLY, CDR2 FYNNEI.

The gene calls are TRBV12-3 or TRBV12-4 and TRBJ2-3; D gene ambiguous. V was cut by 3 bases and J by 4 bases, with 8 bases left in between. The CDR3 length is 13 residues. CDR3 sequence (DNA): TGTGCCAGCAGTTTTTCAATGGCAGATACGCAGTATTTT. As protein: CASSFSMADTQYF.

This clonotype was counted between two and nine times. The rearrangement uses TRBV30 and TRBJ2-3; 13 positions agree with TRBD2. The CDR3 extends over 16 amino acids. With 0 bases clipped from V and 6 bases from J, the junction kept 6 bases outside the gene matches. CDR1 and CDR2 from the germline V gene are GTSNPN and SVGIG (reference sequence). CDR3 sequence reads: CAWSVGTSGITDTQYF. As DNA, the CDR3 is TGTGCCTGGAGTGTAGGGACTAGCGGGATCACCGATACGCAGTATTTT.

The chain uses TRBV19 and TRBJ2-1, with TRBD2 identical over 14 bases. After removal of 6 bases from V and 6 bases from J, the junction contained 7 bases not matched to a gene. The germline CDR1 and CDR2 sequences are LNHDA and SQIVND (reference sequence). CDR3 size: 16 residues. CDR3 in amino acids: CASRGLAGAIINEQFF. Written as DNA, the CDR3 is TGTGCCAGTAGGGGACTAGCGGGGGCCATTATCAATGAGCAGTTCTTC.

For this clonotype: It is likely a read error, because the conserved phenylalanine at the end of the CDR3 is missing. This rearrangement joins TRBV12-3 or TRBV12-4 to TRBJ1-1; possibly TRBD1 for D (5 bases). Deletions cut 4 bases from V and 2 bases from J, with 8 bases between. The CDR3 runs 13 residues. The CDR3 DNA sequence: TGTGCCAGCAGTTGGGACCGTAACACTGAAGCTTTCGTT. It codes for CASSWDRNTEAFV.

The chain recombines TRBV10-3 with TRBJ2-7, with D perhaps being TRBD1 or TRBD2 (5 bases each). V shed 6 bases and J shed 3 bases, with 15 bases lying between them. The CDR3 has 14 amino acids. Germline assignment: CDR1 ENHRY and CDR2 SYGVKD. The CDR3 DNA sequence: TGTGCCATCAGCGCCGGGACCAAGCACTACGAGCAGTACTTC. As protein: CAISAGTKHYEQYF.

This clonotype occurred many times. This chain links TRBV7-8 with TRBJ2-7; D remains ambiguous. The germline V gene encodes CDR1 SGHVS and CDR2 FQNEAQ. The CDR3 is made up of 14 amino acids. Trimming removed 5 bases from V and 0 bases from J, with 11 bases in between. In DNA form, the CDR3 reads TGTGCCAGCAGCGCACTTAGATTCTCCTACGAGCAGTACTTC. Amino acid sequence: CASSALRFSYEQYF.